This T cell receptor beta chain was identified during a study of blood T cell repertoires in COVID-19. Trimming removed 7 bases from V and 6 bases from J, with 18 bases in between. The CDR3 runs 14 residues. Germline CDR1 and CDR2: MNHNY and SVGAGI (reference sequence). This clone was observed once. Sequencing was performed with immunoSEQ multiplex PCR; in TCRdb, only in-frame clones are kept and a portion is missing. The sample consists of 320,000 or so clones, 85% of them appearing once. The source of this sequence is a woman aged 25 to 39 who had been exposed to COVID-19. This chain links TRBV6-6 with TRBJ1-2, with TRBD1 as a possible D gene (5 bases). Sequencing was done on a sample of PBMCs or T cells enriched from blood (not recorded which). CDR3 region: CASISGGGENGYTF. CDR3 DNA sequence: TGTGCCAGCATCTCGGGGGGGGGAGAAAATGGCTACACCTTC.